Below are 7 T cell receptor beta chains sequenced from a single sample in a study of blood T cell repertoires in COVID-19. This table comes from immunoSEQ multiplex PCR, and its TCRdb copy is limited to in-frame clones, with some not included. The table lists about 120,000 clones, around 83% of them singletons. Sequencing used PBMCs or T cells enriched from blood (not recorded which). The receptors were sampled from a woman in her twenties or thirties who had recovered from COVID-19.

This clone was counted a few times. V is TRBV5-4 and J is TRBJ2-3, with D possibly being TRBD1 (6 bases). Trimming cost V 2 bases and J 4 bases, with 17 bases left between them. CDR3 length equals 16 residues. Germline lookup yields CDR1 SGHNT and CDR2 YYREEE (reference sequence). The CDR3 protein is CASSLVGTPGPDTQYF. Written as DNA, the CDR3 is TGTGCCAGCAGCTTAGTAGGGACACCGGGCCCAGATACGCAGTATTTT. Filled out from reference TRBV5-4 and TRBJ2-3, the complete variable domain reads ETGVTQSPTHLIKTRGQQVTLRCSSQSGHNTVSWYQQALGQGPQFIFQYYREEENGRGNFPPRFSGLQFPNYSSELNVNALELDDSALYLCASSLVGTPGPDTQYFGPGTRLTVL.

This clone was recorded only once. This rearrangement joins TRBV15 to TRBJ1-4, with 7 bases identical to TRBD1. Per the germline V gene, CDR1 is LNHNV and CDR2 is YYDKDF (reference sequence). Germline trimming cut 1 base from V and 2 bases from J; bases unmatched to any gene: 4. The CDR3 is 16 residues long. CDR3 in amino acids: CATSRARGSTNEKLFF. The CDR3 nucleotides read TGTGCCACCAGCAGAGCCAGGGGGTCCACTAATGAAAAACTGTTTTTT.

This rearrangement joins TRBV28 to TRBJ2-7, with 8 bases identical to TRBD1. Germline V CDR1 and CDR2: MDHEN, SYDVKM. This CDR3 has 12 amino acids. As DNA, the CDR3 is TGTGGGACAGGGCTCAGCTCCTACGAGCAGTACTTC. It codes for CGTGLSSYEQYF. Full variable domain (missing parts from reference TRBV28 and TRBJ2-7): DVKVTQSSRYLVKRTGEKVFLECVQDMDHENMFWYRQDPGLGLRLIYFSYDVKMKEKGDIPEGYSVSREKKERFSLILESASTNQTSMYLCGTGLSSYEQYFGPGTRLTVT.

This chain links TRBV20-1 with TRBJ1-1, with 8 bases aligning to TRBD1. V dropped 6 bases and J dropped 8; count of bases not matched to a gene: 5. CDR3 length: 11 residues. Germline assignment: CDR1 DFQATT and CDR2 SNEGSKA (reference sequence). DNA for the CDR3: TGCAGTGCCAACCGACAGGGGGAAGCTTTCTTT. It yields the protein CSANRQGEAFF.

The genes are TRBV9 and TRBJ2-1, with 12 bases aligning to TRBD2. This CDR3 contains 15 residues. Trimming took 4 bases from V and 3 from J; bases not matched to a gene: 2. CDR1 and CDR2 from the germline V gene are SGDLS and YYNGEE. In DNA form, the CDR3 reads TGTGCCAGCAGCCCGGGACTAGCGGGCTACAATGAGCAGTTCTTC. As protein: CASSPGLAGYNEQFF. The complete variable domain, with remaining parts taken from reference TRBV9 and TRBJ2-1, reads DSGVTQTPKHLITATGQRVTLRCSPRSGDLSVYWYQQSLDQGLQFLIQYYNGEERAKGNILERFSAQQFPDLHSELNLSSLELGDSALYFCASSPGLAGYNEQFFGPGTRLTVL.

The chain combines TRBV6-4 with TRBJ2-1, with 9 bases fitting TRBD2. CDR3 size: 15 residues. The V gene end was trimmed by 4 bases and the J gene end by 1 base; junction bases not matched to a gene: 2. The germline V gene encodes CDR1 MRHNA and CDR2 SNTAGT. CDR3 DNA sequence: TGTGCCAGCAGTGGTAGCGGGAGTTCCTACAATGAGCAGTTCTTC. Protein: CASSGSGSSYNEQFF.

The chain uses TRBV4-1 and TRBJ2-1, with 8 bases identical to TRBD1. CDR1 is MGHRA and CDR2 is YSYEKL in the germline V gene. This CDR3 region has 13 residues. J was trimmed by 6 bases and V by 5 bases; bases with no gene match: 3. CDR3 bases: TGCGCCAGCAGCGGACAGGGTTCCAATGAGCAGTTCTTC. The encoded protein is CASSGQGSNEQFF.